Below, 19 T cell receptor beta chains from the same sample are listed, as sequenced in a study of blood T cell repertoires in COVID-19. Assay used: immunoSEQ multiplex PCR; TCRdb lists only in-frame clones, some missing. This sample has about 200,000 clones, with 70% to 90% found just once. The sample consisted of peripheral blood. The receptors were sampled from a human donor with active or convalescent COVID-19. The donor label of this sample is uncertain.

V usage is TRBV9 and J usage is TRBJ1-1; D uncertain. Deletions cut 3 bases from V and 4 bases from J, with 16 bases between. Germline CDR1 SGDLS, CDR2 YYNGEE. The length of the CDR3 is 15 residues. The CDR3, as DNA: TGTGCCAGCAGCGCATGGAGCCGCGGGAGCACTGAAGCTTTCTTT. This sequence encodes CASSAWSRGSTEAFF.

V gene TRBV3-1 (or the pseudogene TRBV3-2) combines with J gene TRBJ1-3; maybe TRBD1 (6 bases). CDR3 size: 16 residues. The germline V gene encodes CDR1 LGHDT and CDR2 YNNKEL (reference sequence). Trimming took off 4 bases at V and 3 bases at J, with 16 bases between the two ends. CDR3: CASSLGDRLGGNTIYF. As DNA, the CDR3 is TGTGCCAGCAGCCTAGGCGACAGGCTAGGTGGAAACACCATATATTTT.

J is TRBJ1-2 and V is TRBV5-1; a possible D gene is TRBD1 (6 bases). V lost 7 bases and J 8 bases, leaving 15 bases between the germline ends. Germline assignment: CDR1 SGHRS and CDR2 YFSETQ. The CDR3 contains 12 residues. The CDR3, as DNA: TGCGCCAGCTCGTCAGGGGTCGGAGGCTACACCTTC. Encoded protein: CASSSGVGGYTF.

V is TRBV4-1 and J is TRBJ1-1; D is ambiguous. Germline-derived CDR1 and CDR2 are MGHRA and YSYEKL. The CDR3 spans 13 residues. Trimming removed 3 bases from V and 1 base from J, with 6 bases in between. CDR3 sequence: CASSQRSNTEAFF. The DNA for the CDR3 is TGCGCCAGCAGCCAGCGATCGAACACTGAAGCTTTCTTT.

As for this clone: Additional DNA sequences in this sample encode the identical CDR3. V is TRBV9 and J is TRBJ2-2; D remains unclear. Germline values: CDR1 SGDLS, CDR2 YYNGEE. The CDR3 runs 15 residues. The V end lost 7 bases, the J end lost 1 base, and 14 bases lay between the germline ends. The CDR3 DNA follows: TGTGCCAGCCCTGCGCGAGGTTTGAACACCGGGGAGCTGTTTTTT. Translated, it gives CASPARGLNTGELFF.

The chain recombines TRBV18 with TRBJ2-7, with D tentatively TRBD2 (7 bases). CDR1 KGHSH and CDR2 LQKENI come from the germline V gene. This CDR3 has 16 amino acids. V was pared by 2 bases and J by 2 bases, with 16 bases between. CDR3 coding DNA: TGTGCCAGCTCACCATTACGAGCGGGACAAACCTACGAGCAGTACTTC. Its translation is CASSPLRAGQTYEQYF.

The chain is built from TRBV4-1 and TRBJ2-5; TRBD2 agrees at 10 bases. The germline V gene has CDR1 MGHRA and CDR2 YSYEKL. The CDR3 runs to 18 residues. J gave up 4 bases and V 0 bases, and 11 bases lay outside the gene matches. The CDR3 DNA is TGCGCCAGCAGCCAAGATCAAGCGGGAGGGCTAGCGGGAGAGACCCAGTACTTC. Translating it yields CASSQDQAGGLAGETQYF.

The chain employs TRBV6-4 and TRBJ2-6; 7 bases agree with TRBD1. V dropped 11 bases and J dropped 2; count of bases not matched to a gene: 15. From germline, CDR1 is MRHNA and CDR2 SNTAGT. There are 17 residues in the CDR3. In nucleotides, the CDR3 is TGTGCCGGCTCGGAGGACAGGACAAGAGCTGGGGCCAACGTCCTGACTTTC. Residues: CAGSEDRTRAGANVLTF.

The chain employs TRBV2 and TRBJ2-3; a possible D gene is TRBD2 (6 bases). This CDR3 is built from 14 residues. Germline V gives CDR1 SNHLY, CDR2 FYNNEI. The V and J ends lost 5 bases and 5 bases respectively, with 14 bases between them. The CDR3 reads CASSWRVGGDTQYF. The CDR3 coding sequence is TGTGCCAGCAGTTGGCGGGTGGGGGGAGATACGCAGTATTTT. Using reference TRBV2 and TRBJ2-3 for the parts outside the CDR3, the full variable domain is EPEVTQTPSHQVTQMGQEVILRCVPISNHLYFYWYRQILGQKVEFLVSFYNNEISEKSEIFDDQFSVERPDGSNFTLKIRSTKLEDSAMYFCASSWRVGGDTQYFGPGTRLTVL.

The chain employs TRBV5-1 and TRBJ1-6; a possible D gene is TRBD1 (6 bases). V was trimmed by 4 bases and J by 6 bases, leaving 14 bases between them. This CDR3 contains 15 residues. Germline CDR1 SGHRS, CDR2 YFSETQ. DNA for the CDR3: TGCGCCAGCAGCCCAGGGGTCCTAACTAATTCACCCCTCCACTTT. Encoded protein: CASSPGVLTNSPLHF.

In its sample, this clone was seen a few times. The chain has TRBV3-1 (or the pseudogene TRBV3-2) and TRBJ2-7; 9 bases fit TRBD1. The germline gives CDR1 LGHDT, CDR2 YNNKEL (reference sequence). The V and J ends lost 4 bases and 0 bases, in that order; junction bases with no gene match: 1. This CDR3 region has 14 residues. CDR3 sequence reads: CASSRDRVSYEQYF. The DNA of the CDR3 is TGTGCCAGCAGCCGGGACAGGGTCTCCTACGAGCAGTACTTC.

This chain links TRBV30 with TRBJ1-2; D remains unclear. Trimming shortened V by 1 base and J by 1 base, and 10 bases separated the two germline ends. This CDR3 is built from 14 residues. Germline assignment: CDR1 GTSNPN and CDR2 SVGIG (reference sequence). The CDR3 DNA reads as TGTGCCTGGAGTGCGACACGATTTAACTATGGCTACACCTTC. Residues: CAWSATRFNYGYTF.

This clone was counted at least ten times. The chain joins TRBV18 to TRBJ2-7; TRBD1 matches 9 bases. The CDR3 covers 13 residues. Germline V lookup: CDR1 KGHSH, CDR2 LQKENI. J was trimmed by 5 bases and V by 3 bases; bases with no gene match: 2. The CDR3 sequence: CASSPDRGHEQYF. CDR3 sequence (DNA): TGTGCCAGCTCACCGGACAGGGGCCACGAGCAGTACTTC. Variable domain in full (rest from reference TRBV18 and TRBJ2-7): NAGVMQNPRHLVRRRGQEARLRCSPMKGHSHVYWYRQLPEEGLKFMVYLQKENIIDESGMPKERFSAEFPKEGPSILRIQQVVRGDSAAYFCASSPDRGHEQYFGPGTRLTVT.

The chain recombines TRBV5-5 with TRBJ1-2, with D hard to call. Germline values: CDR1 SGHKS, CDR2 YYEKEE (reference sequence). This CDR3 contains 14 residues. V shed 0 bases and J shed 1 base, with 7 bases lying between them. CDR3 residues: CASSLGSGNYGYTF. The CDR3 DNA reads TGTGCCAGCAGCTTGGGCAGTGGTAACTATGGCTACACCTTC.

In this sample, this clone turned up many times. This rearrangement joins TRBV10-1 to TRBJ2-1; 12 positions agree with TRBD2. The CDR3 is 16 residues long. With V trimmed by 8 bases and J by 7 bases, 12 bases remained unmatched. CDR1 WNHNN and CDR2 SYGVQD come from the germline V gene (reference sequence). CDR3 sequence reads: CASSSNPGTSGNEQFF. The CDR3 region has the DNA TGCGCCAGCTCTTCTAACCCCGGGACTAGCGGGAATGAGCAGTTCTTC.

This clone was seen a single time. This CDR3 reads CASSQDSGGNEYEQYF. CDR3 DNA sequence: TGTGCCAGCAGCCAGGATAGCGGGGGGAACGAGTACGAGCAGTACTTC. The chain recombines TRBV3-1 (or the pseudogene TRBV3-2) with TRBJ2-7, with 10 bases identical to TRBD2. This CDR3 has 16 residues. Trimming removed 3 bases from V and 4 bases from J; junction bases left unmatched: 9. CDR1 LGHDT and CDR2 YNNKEL come from the germline V gene (reference sequence).

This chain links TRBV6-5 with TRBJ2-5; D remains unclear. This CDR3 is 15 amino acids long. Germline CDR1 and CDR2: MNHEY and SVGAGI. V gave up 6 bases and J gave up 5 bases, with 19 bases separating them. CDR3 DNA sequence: TGTGCCAGCAGCTATCGTCGTATGTCGTCGGAGACCCAGTACTTC. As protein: CASSYRRMSSETQYF.

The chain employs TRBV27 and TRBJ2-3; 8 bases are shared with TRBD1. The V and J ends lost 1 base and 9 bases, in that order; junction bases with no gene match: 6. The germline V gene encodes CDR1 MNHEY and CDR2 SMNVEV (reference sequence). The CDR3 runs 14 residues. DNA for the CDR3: TGTGCCAGCAGTTTATGGCAGGGGGCCGAGACGCAGTATTTT. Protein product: CASSLWQGAETQYF.

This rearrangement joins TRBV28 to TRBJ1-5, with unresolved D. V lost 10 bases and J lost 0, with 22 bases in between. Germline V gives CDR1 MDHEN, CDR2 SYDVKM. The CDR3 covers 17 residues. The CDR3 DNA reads TGTGCCACCTCCGGGTCGACGGGGTTTTATAGCAATCAGCCCCAGCATTTT. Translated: CATSGSTGFYSNQPQHF.